The 10 T cell receptor beta chains below were found in one sample sequenced in a study of response to subunit inactivated influenza vaccine. TCRdb called the RT-PCR reads again in MiXCR, with one record for every CDR3 protein. The sample holds 500,000 to 550,000 distinct CDR3 sequences, roughly a quarter seen once. This sample was shared with a second study, whose subject was T cells expressing NK-cell markers. That report adds: It was by 5'RACE template switching with UMIs that TCR beta cDNA was made.

The sequencing used CD4+ T cells sorted from PBMCs, collected 11 to 12 days after vaccination. All receptors come from a middle-aged man who received an inactivated influenza vaccine.

V usage is TRBV5-1 and J usage is TRBJ2-1; 14 bases line up with TRBD2. CDR1 is SGHRS and CDR2 is YFSETQ in the germline V gene. Trimming removed 6 bases from V and 7 bases from J; junction bases left unmatched: 6. The length of the CDR3 is 15 residues. CDR3 sequence (DNA): TGCGCCAGCATCCCGGGACTAGCGGGAGCTAATGAGCAGTTCTTC. Translation: CASIPGLAGANEQFF.

This clonotype was counted a few times. V usage is TRBV5-1 and J usage is TRBJ2-5; 10 bases map to TRBD1. From germline, CDR1 is SGHRS and CDR2 YFSETQ. V lost 4 bases to trimming and J lost 5 bases; unmatched junction nucleotides: 11. The CDR3 loop spans 16 amino acids. Here the CDR3 reads CASSISGTGARETQYF. CDR3 coding DNA: TGCGCCAGCAGCATATCCGGGACAGGGGCGCGGGAGACCCAGTACTTC.

Points on this clonotype: One junction end disagrees with the germline gene, perhaps due to a read error. The chain has TRBV27 and TRBJ2-7; D is ambiguous. This CDR3 region has 13 residues. CDR1 is MNHEY, CDR2 SMNVEV, per germline (reference sequence). For the CDR3, the DNA is TGCGCCAGCAGCTTGCGCCAAGCCTACGAGCAGTACTTC. Protein: CASSLRQAYEQYF.

The CDR3 reads CASSIGVFYEQYF. The CDR3 DNA sequence: TGTGCCAGTAGTATAGGTGTATTCTACGAGCAGTACTTC. The V and J genes are TRBV19 and TRBJ2-7; D unresolved. V lost 1 base to trimming and J lost 3 bases, with 7 bases between them. The CDR3 length is 13 residues. CDR1 and CDR2 (germline): LNHDA, SQIVND (reference sequence). Full variable domain (remainder filled in from reference TRBV19 and TRBJ2-7): DGGITQSPKYLFRKEGQNVTLSCEQNLNHDAMYWYRQDPGQGLRLIYYSQIVNDFQKGDIAEGYSVSREKKESFPLTVTSAQKNPTAFYLCASSIGVFYEQYFGPGTRLTVT.

The chain joins TRBV11-2 to TRBJ2-5; D not certain. The germline CDR1 and CDR2 sequences are SGHAT and FQNNGV. Trimming cost V 5 bases and J 4 bases, with 14 bases left between them. This CDR3 contains 14 residues. The CDR3: CASSRLSSRETQYF. The CDR3 DNA reads TGTGCCAGCAGCCGGCTCAGCTCTAGAGAGACCCAGTACTTC.

This chain links TRBV29-1 with TRBJ1-4; 9 bases are shared with TRBD1. This CDR3 region has 15 residues. The V and J ends lost 4 bases and 8 bases, in that order; junction bases with no gene match: 11. The germline V gene encodes CDR1 SQVTM and CDR2 ANQGSEA. The CDR3 loop is CSVVLTQGAREKLFF. CDR3 nucleotide sequence: TGCAGCGTTGTCTTGACACAGGGGGCGCGGGAAAAACTGTTTTTT.

This clonotype was seen a handful of times. The rearrangement uses TRBV5-5 and TRBJ2-5, with D unclear. Between the trimmed V and J ends, which lost 4 bases and 2 bases, there was a span of 9 bases. The CDR3 sequence is 13 residues long. Per the germline V gene, CDR1 is SGHKS and CDR2 is YYEKEE (reference sequence). The CDR3 DNA is TGTGCCAGCAGCAAAGGGCCTCAAGAGACCCAGTACTTC. Protein sequence: CASSKGPQETQYF.

V gene TRBV7-3 combines with J gene TRBJ2-1; 8 positions match TRBD2. Germline trimming cut 6 bases from V and 9 bases from J; bases unmatched to any gene: 13. CDR3 length: 15 amino acids. Germline V gene lookup returns CDR1 SGHTA and CDR2 FQGTGA. The CDR3: CASSKGTRGKGEQFF. DNA for the CDR3: TGTGCCAGCAGTAAAGGGACTAGGGGTAAAGGTGAGCAGTTCTTC.

This clonotype occurred many times. The chain links TRBV29-1 to TRBJ2-7, with a possible D match to TRBD2 (5 bases). The germline gives CDR1 SQVTM, CDR2 ANQGSEA. This CDR3 has 12 residues. V was shortened by 6 bases and J by 4 bases, with 13 bases between the two germline ends. The CDR3 DNA follows: TGCAGCGTCGGCCCGGACTTTTACGAGCAGTACTTC. This sequence encodes CSVGPDFYEQYF.

This chain uses TRBV3-1 with TRBJ2-3; D is perhaps TRBD1 (5 bases). The ends were cut back, 4 bases at V and 4 bases at J, with 15 bases in the middle. CDR3 length: 15 residues. Per the germline V gene, CDR1 is LGHDT and CDR2 is YNNKEL (reference sequence). CDR3 sequence: CASSLEPDTADTQYF. The DNA for the CDR3 is TGTGCCAGCAGCCTCGAGCCGGACACAGCAGATACGCAGTATTTT.